The 31 T cell receptor beta chains listed next were all sequenced from one sample in a study of neurological immune-mediated disorders. MiXCR, run by TCRdb on the 5' RACE reads, gives a single entry per CDR3 protein. The top ten hold approximately 3% of the sample, which has roughly 90,000 distinct CDR3 sequences, roughly 3.2% seen once. The sequenced sample was PBMCs. The receptors originated from a woman in her forties or fifties with multiple sclerosis.

Ten or more counts support this clonotype. The chain combines TRBV20-1 with TRBJ1-5, with D maybe TRBD1 (6 bases). The V gene's germline CDR1 is DFQATT and CDR2 SNEGSKA (reference sequence). The CDR3 runs 14 residues. V dropped 7 bases and J dropped 7 bases, with 20 bases sitting between them. The CDR3 here is CSVNPKQGLQPQHF. The CDR3 nucleotides are TGCAGTGTTAACCCGAAACAGGGCCTCCAGCCCCAGCATTTT.

This chain connects TRBV7-2 to TRBJ2-5; 8 bases fit TRBD1. Germline loops: CDR1 SGHTA, CDR2 FQGNSA. The CDR3 is 15 amino acids. Germline trimming cut 5 bases from V and 7 bases from J; bases unmatched to any gene: 12. CDR3 DNA: TGTGCCAGCAGCCAGGACAGGGCTGAATTAGGGACCCAGTACTTC. Translated, it gives CASSQDRAELGTQYF. Supplemented by reference TRBV7-2 and TRBJ2-5, the full variable domain reads GAGVSQSPSNKVTEKGKDVELRCDPISGHTALYWYRQSLGQGLEFLIYFQGNSAPDKSGLPSDRFSAERTGGSVSTLTIQRTQQEDSAVYLCASSQDRAELGTQYFGPGTRLLVL.

At least ten counts were recorded for this clonotype. The chain is built from TRBV4-2 and TRBJ2-3; 9 bases align to TRBD2. The ends lost 4 bases at V and 5 bases at J; junction bases unmatched: 7. Germline values: CDR1 LGHNA, CDR2 YNFKEQ. This CDR3 region has 15 residues. The CDR3 protein is CASSRVAGEGDTQYF. The CDR3, as DNA: TGTGCCAGCAGCCGGGTAGCGGGGGAGGGAGATACGCAGTATTTT.

In this sample, this clonotype turned up many times. The rearrangement links TRBV9 to TRBJ1-2; 9 nucleotides match TRBD1. There are 14 residues in the CDR3. The V gene's germline CDR1 is SGDLS and CDR2 YYNGEE. V trimming: 5 bases; J trimming: 5 bases; junction bases outside the gene matches: 7. The CDR3 sequence: CASRKGTGLYGYTF. CDR3 in DNA: TGTGCCAGCAGAAAAGGGACAGGGCTGTATGGCTACACCTTC.

This clonotype was seen at least ten times. The V and J genes are TRBV5-1 and TRBJ2-3, with a possible D match to TRBD1 (6 bases). V shed 0 bases and J shed 4 bases, with 15 bases lying between them. The CDR3 is 16 residues long. The germline gives CDR1 SGHRS, CDR2 YFSETQ. The CDR3: CASSLAAGVGADTQYF. The CDR3 DNA reads TGCGCCAGCAGCTTGGCGGCAGGGGTTGGGGCAGATACGCAGTATTTT. Using reference TRBV5-1 and TRBJ2-3 for the parts outside the CDR3, the full variable domain is KAGVTQTPRYLIKTRGQQVTLSCSPISGHRSVSWYQQTPGQGLQFLFEYFSETQRNKGNFPGRFSGRQFSNSRSEMNVSTLELGDSALYLCASSLAAGVGADTQYFGPGTRLTVL.

This clonotype was counted at least ten times. This chain joins TRBV2 and TRBJ2-7; D remains ambiguous. Trimming stripped 7 bases from V and 3 bases from J, with 10 bases between. The germline gives CDR1 SNHLY, CDR2 FYNNEI. The CDR3 length is 12 residues. The CDR3 protein is CASKGSFYEQYF. The CDR3 DNA is TGTGCCAGCAAGGGCAGCTTCTACGAGCAGTACTTC.

The chain recombines TRBV5-5 with TRBJ2-1, with TRBD1 matching 9 bases. Germline-derived CDR1 and CDR2 are SGHKS and YYEKEE (reference sequence). The CDR3 contains 20 residues. V trimming: 1 base; J trimming: 7 bases; junction bases outside the gene matches: 21. For the CDR3, the DNA is TGTGCCAGCAGCTTGTTAAGAAACCATAGGGGACAGGGTATGGGTAATGAGCAGTTCTTC. Its translation is CASSLLRNHRGQGMGNEQFF.

This clonotype was counted at least ten times. The chain links TRBV12-3 or TRBV12-4 to TRBJ1-1, with 8 nucleotides matching TRBD1. This CDR3 spans 15 amino acids. V shed 6 bases and J 0 bases; nucleotides not matched to a gene: 6. This CDR3 reads CASSPGQGLNTEAFF. CDR3 DNA: TGTGCCAGCAGCCCCGGACAGGGACTGAACACTGAAGCTTTCTTT.

This clonotype occurred many times. The CDR3 coding sequence is TGCGCCAGCAGCTCGGACAGGGAAGTCAGCAATCAGCCCCAGCATTTT. Translating it yields CASSSDREVSNQPQHF. The genes are TRBV5-1 and TRBJ1-5; 8 bases line up with TRBD1. CDR1 and CDR2 from the germline V gene are SGHRS and YFSETQ. There are 16 residues in the CDR3. The trim removed 3 bases at V and 1 base at J, leaving 6 bases unmatched.

This clonotype has ten or more counts. The chain employs TRBV7-8 and TRBJ2-3; 9 bases are a match to TRBD2. The CDR3 sequence is 21 residues long. Germline-derived CDR1 and CDR2 are SGHVS and FQNEAQ. Trimming took 7 bases from V and 0 from J; bases not matched to a gene: 23. The CDR3 protein is CASIQNRALAGEHLSTDTQYF. The CDR3 nucleotides read TGTGCCAGCATCCAAAACCGCGCGTTAGCGGGGGAGCACCTTAGCACAGATACGCAGTATTTT.

This clonotype was seen at least ten times. The chain employs TRBV15 and TRBJ2-2, with no clear D. This CDR3 has 12 amino acids. CDR1 LNHNV and CDR2 YYDKDF come from the germline V gene (reference sequence). Trimming removed 3 bases from V and 7 bases from J, with 6 bases in between. The CDR3 nucleotides read TGTGCCACCAGCAGGGGCGGCGGGGAGCTGTTTTTT. Translation gives CATSRGGGELFF.

This clonotype occurred many times. This chain joins TRBV18 and TRBJ1-4; TRBD1 agrees at 7 bases. CDR3 size: 15 residues. CDR1 is KGHSH, CDR2 LQKENI, per germline. V was clipped by 3 bases and J by 3 bases; unmatched bases: 4. CDR3 nucleotide sequence: TGTGCCAGCTCACCCAACAGGGGATCTAATGAAAAACTGTTTTTT. The encoded protein is CASSPNRGSNEKLFF.

This clonotype was recorded many times. The chain employs TRBV20-1 and TRBJ1-2; TRBD1 matches 8 bases. CDR1 DFQATT and CDR2 SNEGSKA come from the germline V gene (reference sequence). The CDR3 extends over 17 amino acids. V was clipped by 2 bases and J by 2 bases; unmatched bases: 13. CDR3 nucleotide sequence: TGCAGTGCTAGATCGGCCCTTGGACAGGGAAAAAACTATGGCTACACCTTC. Encoded protein: CSARSALGQGKNYGYTF.

This clonotype has ten or more counts. The rearrangement uses TRBV20-1 and TRBJ2-7, with D unresolved. The CDR3 is made up of 15 amino acids. Trimming pared 1 base from V and 3 bases from J, leaving 16 bases between. Looked up from germline, CDR1 is DFQATT and CDR2 is SNEGSKA (reference sequence). DNA of the CDR3: TGCAGTGCTAGAGGGTTCCCTATCGCTAACTACGAGCAGTACTTC. Its translation is CSARGFPIANYEQYF.

This clonotype appeared many times. This rearrangement joins TRBV5-1 to TRBJ1-2; 8 bases line up with TRBD1. CDR1 is SGHRS and CDR2 is YFSETQ in the germline V gene. V was pared by 4 bases and J by 4 bases, with 9 bases of the junction left unmatched. The CDR3 sequence is 15 residues long. The CDR3 nucleotides read TGCGCCAGCAGCCCGGACAGGGCCCGGGTCTATGGCTACACCTTC. Translation gives CASSPDRARVYGYTF. The full variable domain, in which reference TRBV5-1 and TRBJ1-2 provide the parts outside the CDR3, is KAGVTQTPRYLIKTRGQQVTLSCSPISGHRSVSWYQQTPGQGLQFLFEYFSETQRNKGNFPGRFSGRQFSNSRSEMNVSTLELGDSALYLCASSPDRARVYGYTFGSGTRLTVV.

This clonotype appeared many times. V gene TRBV5-1 combines with J gene TRBJ2-3; no clear D. Germline V gene sequence: CDR1 SGHRS, CDR2 YFSETQ. V shed 2 bases and J shed 5 bases, with 6 bases lying between them. The CDR3 is made up of 12 amino acids. The CDR3 region has the DNA TGCGCCAGCAGCTTAAGGCAAGATACGCAGTATTTT. Encoded protein: CASSLRQDTQYF.

This clonotype was seen ten or more times. This chain connects TRBV20-1 to TRBJ2-2; no firm D call. This CDR3 has 14 residues. Per the germline V gene, CDR1 is DFQATT and CDR2 is SNEGSKA (reference sequence). Deletions cut 1 base from V and 1 base from J, with 7 bases between. CDR3 sequence (DNA): TGCAGTGCTAGAGGAGTACAGAACACCGGGGAGCTGTTTTTT. Amino acid sequence: CSARGVQNTGELFF.

The chain links TRBV20-1 to TRBJ1-5, with TRBD1 matching 9 bases. Germline CDR1 DFQATT, CDR2 SNEGSKA (reference sequence). V was clipped by 6 bases and J by 3 bases; unmatched bases: 3. The CDR3 has 13 amino acids. The CDR3 sequence: CSAHRGPNQPQHF. Written as DNA, the CDR3 is TGCAGTGCCCACAGGGGGCCCAATCAGCCCCAGCATTTT.

The sample holds many counts of this clonotype. This rearrangement joins TRBV29-1 to TRBJ2-5; D may be TRBD1 (6 bases). V was shortened by 3 bases and J by 1 base, with 9 bases between the two germline ends. The CDR3 covers 13 residues. Germline V gene lookup returns CDR1 SQVTM and CDR2 ANQGSEA. CDR3 sequence (DNA): TGCAGCGTTGACAGGGGCATCCAAGAGACCCAGTACTTC. This encodes CSVDRGIQETQYF.

This clonotype occurred many times. The V call is TRBV5-5, the J call TRBJ2-7; no reliable D call. Germline CDR1 is SGHKS and CDR2 is YYEKEE (reference sequence). The CDR3 loop spans 13 amino acids. The V gene lost 4 bases and the J gene lost 3 bases, with 11 bases spanning the gap. The CDR3 reads CASSPSSVYEQYF. In nucleotides, the CDR3 is TGTGCCAGCAGCCCGTCCTCAGTCTACGAGCAGTACTTC.

The sample holds many counts of this clonotype. This chain links TRBV6-1 with TRBJ1-5; D not resolved. Trimming shortened V by 2 bases and J by 0 bases, and 2 bases separated the two germline ends. This CDR3 comprises 13 residues. The germline gives CDR1 MNHNS, CDR2 SASEGT. CDR3 residues: CASSEISNQPQHF. The CDR3, as DNA: TGTGCCAGCAGTGAAATTAGCAATCAGCCCCAGCATTTT.

This clonotype was recorded at least ten times. V is TRBV25-1 and J is TRBJ1-6, with D uncertain. V was cut by 4 bases and J by 7 bases, with 5 bases left in between. Germline V gene lookup returns CDR1 MGHDK and CDR2 SYGVNS. The CDR3 extends over 12 amino acids. The CDR3 here is CASSGKNSPLHF. The CDR3 nucleotides read TGTGCCAGCAGTGGGAAGAATTCACCCCTCCACTTT.

This clonotype occurred many times. This sequence joins TRBV5-1 and TRBJ2-7; D may correspond to TRBD1 or TRBD2 (6 bases each). The CDR3 runs to 14 residues. V shed 9 bases and J shed 6 bases, with 22 bases lying between them. The germline CDR1 and CDR2 sequences are SGHRS and YFSETQ. CDR3 loop: CATPDRRWGAEQYF. The CDR3 nucleotides read TGCGCCACCCCAGACAGGCGATGGGGGGCCGAGCAGTACTTC.

This clonotype was counted at least ten times. V gene TRBV20-1 combines with J gene TRBJ2-1; 12 bases align to TRBD2. The CDR3 is 15 residues long. V shed 1 base and J 9 bases; nucleotides not matched to a gene: 7. CDR1 and CDR2 from the germline V gene are DFQATT and SNEGSKA (reference sequence). The CDR3 protein is CSARALAGGRGEQFF. Here the CDR3 DNA reads TGCAGTGCTAGAGCTCTAGCGGGGGGGCGAGGTGAGCAGTTCTTC.

This clonotype was seen ten or more times. This rearrangement joins TRBV27 to TRBJ1-2, with 12 bases identical to TRBD1. The CDR3 runs 17 residues. V was pared by 6 bases and J by 4 bases, with 12 bases of the junction left unmatched. Germline CDR1 MNHEY, CDR2 SMNVEV (reference sequence). CDR3 sequence: CASSHLGQGARGYGYTF. CDR3 DNA sequence: TGTGCCAGCAGCCATTTGGGACAGGGGGCTCGAGGCTATGGCTACACCTTC.

This clonotype was observed at least ten times. The V and J genes are TRBV27 and TRBJ1-2; no clear D gene. Germline-derived CDR1 and CDR2 are MNHEY and SMNVEV (reference sequence). CDR3 size: 14 residues. Trimming shortened V by 5 bases and J by 1 base, and 11 bases separated the two germline ends. The CDR3 DNA follows: TGTGCCAGCAGTCGCTCGACGCTTAACTATGGCTACACCTTC. This codes for CASSRSTLNYGYTF.

This clonotype has at least ten counts. The CDR3 here is CASSRTPTGNTEAFF. As DNA, the CDR3 is TGTGCCAGCAGCCGCACCCCGACAGGGAACACTGAAGCTTTCTTT. The gene calls are TRBV7-9 and TRBJ1-1; tentative D call: TRBD1 (6 bases). The V end was cut by 5 bases, the J end by 1 base, with 14 bases between. The CDR3 loop spans 15 amino acids. Germline assignment: CDR1 SEHNR and CDR2 FQNEAQ (reference sequence). The whole variable domain, filled in from reference TRBV7-9 and TRBJ1-1, reads DTGVSQNPRHKITKRGQNVTFRCDPISEHNRLYWYRQTLGQGPEFLTYFQNEAQLEKSRLLSDRFSAERPKGSFSTLEIQRTEQGDSAMYLCASSRTPTGNTEAFFGQGTRLTVV.

This clonotype was detected many times. CDR3 residues: CATSSFRETYEQYF. CDR3 sequence (DNA): TGTGCCACCAGCAGTTTTCGGGAAACCTACGAGCAGTACTTC. This chain connects TRBV15 to TRBJ2-7; possibly TRBD2 for D (5 bases). Trimming left V 3 bases short and J 2 bases short, with 11 bases between. From germline, CDR1 is LNHNV and CDR2 YYDKDF (reference sequence). The CDR3 has 14 residues.

In this sample, this clonotype turned up many times. The gene calls are TRBV20-1 and TRBJ1-2; 7 bases map to TRBD1. Trimming removed 1 base from V and 1 base from J; junction bases left unmatched: 12. The V gene's germline CDR1 is DFQATT and CDR2 SNEGSKA (reference sequence). This CDR3 has 17 residues. CDR3 in DNA: TGCAGTGCTAGAGGAAGACAGGGAAACAAAAATAACTATGGCTACACCTTC. Translation gives CSARGRQGNKNNYGYTF.

This clonotype was seen repeatedly, ten times or more. V and J are TRBV7-2 and TRBJ1-2; D call uncertain. Germline V gives CDR1 SGHTA, CDR2 FQGNSA. This CDR3 comprises 14 residues. The V and J ends lost 1 base and 7 bases respectively, with 13 bases between them. In DNA, the CDR3 is TGTGCCAGCAGCTTAGGTGTCAGTTTGAGTGGCTACACCTTC. It translates to CASSLGVSLSGYTF.

At least ten counts were recorded for this clonotype. V and J are TRBV24-1 and TRBJ2-4, with D unresolved. Looked up from germline, CDR1 is KGHDR and CDR2 is SFDVKD. Trimming removed 6 bases at V and 0 bases at J, with 8 bases between. The CDR3 is made up of 14 amino acids. The CDR3 DNA is TGTGCCACCAGTTTAGGAAAAGCCAAAAACATTCAGTACTTC. This sequence encodes CATSLGKAKNIQYF.